This T cell receptor (beta chain) originates from a study of CD8 T cells in Susac syndrome (dated by TCRdb to between 2019 and 2020). For context, the study as a whole: Whether CD8+ T cell activation and differentiation in Susac syndrome was antigen driven was tested using repertoire sequencing.

For this chain, trimming is 5 bases at the V end and 0 bases at the J end, and the number of junction bases without a gene match is 5. Looking up the germline V gene yields CDR1 SGHDT and CDR2 YYEEEE. Spanning cysteine to phenylalanine, the CDR3 consists of 15 amino acids. CDR3 DNA is the only sequence kept; it has 45 bases, read in frame from the first base. Peripheral blood CD8+ and CD4+ T cells from healthy donors, Susac syndrome patients and multiple sclerosis patients were profiled using high-throughput TCR beta sequencing. Treatment-naive patients with stable or active relapsing-remitting disease fulfilling revised McDonald criteria were used as multiple sclerosis controls. Bulk CD8+ and CD4+ T cells were purified by magnetic negative isolation, while CD8+ TEMRA cells were enriched using FACS. Blood was drawn into EDTA tubes, processed within 24 hours, and PBMCs were isolated by density gradient centrifugation. PBMCs intended for TCR sequencing were frozen in liquid nitrogen and were later thawed in a 37 degrees C water bath. A purity of at least 90% was achieved for sorted or isolated CD4+, CD8+ and CD8+ TEMRA cells.

RNA was extracted using the RNeasy kit, and roughly 0.5 to 1 microgram was reverse transcribed with random hexamers. The immunoSEQ multiplex PCR assay, which covers 54 Vbeta and 13 Jbeta segments, was used to amplify TCR beta CDR3 regions. To correct PCR amplification bias, a synthetic template baseline was used for both primer optimization and computational correction. For the original study's pipeline: Reads were annotated to V, D and J genes per IMGT and analyzed with immunoSEQ Analyzer, keeping only productive sequences. Clonality was computed as one minus Shannon entropy normalized by log2 of the number of productive unique sequences. Public and private clones were assessed among the 100 most prevalent clones of each patient and control. Clones were defined as Susac-specific when absent from the healthy and MS cohorts, from about 970 published viral clones and from other ImmuneACCESS disease sequences. TCRdb reanalyzed the raw reads on its own, using fastp at Q25 for trimming and MiXCR for clone calling, and kept in-frame beta chains. Entries are consolidated by CDR3 protein sequence, retaining the most common genes and DNA. The V and J calls here are based on TCRdb, not the publication. Present in this sample are 300,000 or so distinct CDR3 sequences, under 95% of which were seen just once. Together, the top ten hold 0.06% to 0.075% of the sample.

About this clonotype: There is no known antigen for this receptor. Base qualities are not at hand, and no much larger clone is one base apart.

What the study reported, not specific to this receptor: The study acknowledged that relatively few individuals were included in the TCR sequencing and HLA analysis.

The rearrangement joined TRBV5-6 to TRBJ1-2; TRBD1 fits 9 bases in the junction. The receptor was derived from a human donor with multiple sclerosis. Sequenced material: CD4+ T cells from PBMCs. Read as DNA, the sequence is TGTGCCAGCAGGTACCGGGACAGGGCTAACTATGGCTACACCTTC. Its product reads: CASRYRDRANYGYTF.